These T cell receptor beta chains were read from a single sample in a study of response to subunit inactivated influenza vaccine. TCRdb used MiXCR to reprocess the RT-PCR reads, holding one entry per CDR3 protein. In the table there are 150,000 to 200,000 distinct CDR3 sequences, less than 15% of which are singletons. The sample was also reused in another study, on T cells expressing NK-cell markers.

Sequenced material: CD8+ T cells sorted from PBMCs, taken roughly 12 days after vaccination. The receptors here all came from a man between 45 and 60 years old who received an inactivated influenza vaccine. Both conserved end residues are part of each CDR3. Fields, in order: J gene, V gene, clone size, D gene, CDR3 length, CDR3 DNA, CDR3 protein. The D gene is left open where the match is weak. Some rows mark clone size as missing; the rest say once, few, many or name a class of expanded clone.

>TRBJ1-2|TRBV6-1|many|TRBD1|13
TGTGCCAGCAGGCTGGGACAGGCTTATGGCTACACCTTC
CASRLGQAYGYTF
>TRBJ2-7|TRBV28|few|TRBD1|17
TGTGCCAGCAGTTACACCGGGACAGGAGGACCCTCCTACGAGCAGTACTTC
CASSYTGTGGPSYEQYF
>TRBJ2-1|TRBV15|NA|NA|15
TGTGCCACCAGCCGTGCAGGGTCCCTCTACAATGAGCAGTTCTTC
CATSRAGSLYNEQFF
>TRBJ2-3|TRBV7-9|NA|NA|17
TGTGCCAGCAGCCTCCCGAAGCGGACGACTAGCACAGATACGCAGTATTTT
CASSLPKRTTSTDTQYF
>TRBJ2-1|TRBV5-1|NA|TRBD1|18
TGCGCCAGCAGCTTGTTGGGACAGGGCTCATTTTCCTACAATGAGCAGTTCTTC
CASSLLGQGSFSYNEQFF
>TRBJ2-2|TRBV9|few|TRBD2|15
TGTGCCAGCAGCGTAGTAAGCGGGAGGGCCGGGGAGCTGTTTTTT
CASSVVSGRAGELFF
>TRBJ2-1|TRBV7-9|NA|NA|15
TGTGCCAGCAGCTTACTTAGCGGCTCCTACAATGAGCAGTTCTTC
CASSLLSGSYNEQFF
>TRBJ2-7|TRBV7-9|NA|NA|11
TGTGCCAGCCTAACCGGGGCCGAGCAGTACTTC
CASLTGAEQYF
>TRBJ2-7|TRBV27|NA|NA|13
TGTGCCAGCAGTTTGTCAGTTCTAAACGAGCAGTACTTC
CASSLSVLNEQYF
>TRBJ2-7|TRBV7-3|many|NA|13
TGTGCCAGCAGCTTCGACATTTCCTACGAGCAGTACTTC
CASSFDISYEQYF
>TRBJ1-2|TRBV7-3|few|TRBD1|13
TGTGCCAGCAGCGCAACAGGGGAGGGCGGCTACACCTTC
CASSATGEGGYTF
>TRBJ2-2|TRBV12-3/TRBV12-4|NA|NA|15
TGTGCCAGCAGTACCGGGACCGGGGCCGGCGGGGAGCTGTTTTTT
CASSTGTGAGGELFF
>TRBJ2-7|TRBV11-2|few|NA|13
TGTGCCAGCAGCATTTCACAGGGCTACGAGCAGTACTTC
CASSISQGYEQYF
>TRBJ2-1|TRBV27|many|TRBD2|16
TGTGCCAGCAGTTTAGGTACTCAGGGAGGGTCCAATGAGCAGTTCTTC
CASSLGTQGGSNEQFF
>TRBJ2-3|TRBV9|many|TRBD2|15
TGTGCCAGCAGCGCGGGACTAGCGGACACAGATACGCAGTATTTT
CASSAGLADTDTQYF
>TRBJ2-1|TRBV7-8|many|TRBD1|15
TGTGCCAGCAGCGTACAGGGGTCCACCTACAATGAGCAGTTCTTC
CASSVQGSTYNEQFF
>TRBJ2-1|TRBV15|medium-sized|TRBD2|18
TGTGCCACCAGCAGAGTTCGCCGGGGACTAGCGGGAGAAAATGAGCAGTTCTTC
CATSRVRRGLAGENEQFF
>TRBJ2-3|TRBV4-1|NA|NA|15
TGCGCCAGCAGCGTAGAGGGGGGACCCACAGATACGCAGTATTTT
CASSVEGGPTDTQYF
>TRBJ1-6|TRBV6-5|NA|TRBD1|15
TGTGCCAGCAGTTATACGGACAGGGAGAATTCACCCCTCCACTTT
CASSYTDRENSPLHF
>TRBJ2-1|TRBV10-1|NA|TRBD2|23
TGCGCCAGCAGTGAGTCGAGCGGGAGCATCCTGAGAGGACTAGCGCAAGCGGGGAATGAGCAGTTCTTC
CASSESSGSILRGLAQAGNEQFF
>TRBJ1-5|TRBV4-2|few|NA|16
TGTGCCAGCAGCCAAGATCTTAACAGGGATAATCAGCCCCAGCATTTT
CASSQDLNRDNQPQHF
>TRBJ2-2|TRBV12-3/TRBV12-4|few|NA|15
TGTGCCAGCAGTCGGACAGTTTCGAACACCGGGGAGCTGTTTTTT
CASSRTVSNTGELFF
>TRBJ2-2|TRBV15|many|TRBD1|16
TGTGCCACCAGCAGAGTTGTGACAGGGCCCACCGGGGAGCTGTTTTTT
CATSRVVTGPTGELFF
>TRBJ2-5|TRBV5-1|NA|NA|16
TGCGCCAGCAGCTTGGGGACTTCGCGGTTAGGGGAGACCCAGTACTTC
CASSLGTSRLGETQYF
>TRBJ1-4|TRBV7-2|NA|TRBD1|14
TGTGCCAGCAGCTACGGACAGGGAAGAGAAAAACTGTTTTTT
CASSYGQGREKLFF
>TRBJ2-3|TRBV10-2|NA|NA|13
TGCGCCAGCAGTGATCAGGATACAGATACGCAGTATTTT
CASSDQDTDTQYF
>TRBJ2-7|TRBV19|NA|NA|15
TGTGCCAGTAGTATAGATTCCGGGCTTCCAAACGAGCAGTACTTC
CASSIDSGLPNEQYF
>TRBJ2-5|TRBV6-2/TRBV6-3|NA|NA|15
TGTGCCAGCAGTTACTTAGGACAGCCCCGGGAGACCCAGTACTTC
CASSYLGQPRETQYF
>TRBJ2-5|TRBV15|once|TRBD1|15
TGTGCCACCAGCAGGCGACAGGGGGCCGGAGAGACCCAGTACTTC
CATSRRQGAGETQYF
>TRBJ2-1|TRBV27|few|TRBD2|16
TGTGCCAGCAGTCCCACTTTTAGCGGGAGGTTTAATGAGCAGTTCTTC
CASSPTFSGRFNEQFF
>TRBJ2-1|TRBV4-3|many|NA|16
TGCGCCAGCAGCCAAGCAGGGACGAGCTCCTACAATGAGCAGTTCTTC
CASSQAGTSSYNEQFF
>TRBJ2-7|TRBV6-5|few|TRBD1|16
TGTGCCAGCAGTTACTGGACAGGAACGAGCTCCTACGAGCAGTACTTC
CASSYWTGTSSYEQYF
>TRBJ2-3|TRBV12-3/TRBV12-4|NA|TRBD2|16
TGTGCCAGCAGTTTCCTAGCGGGGCGCCTCACAGATACGCAGTATTTT
CASSFLAGRLTDTQYF
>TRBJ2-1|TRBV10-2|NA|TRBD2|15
TGCGCCAGCAATAATCATGGGACTAACTACAATGAGCAGTTCTTC
CASNNHGTNYNEQFF
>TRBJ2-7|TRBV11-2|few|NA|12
TGTGCCAGCAGTTCGGGGTTCGGCGAGCAGTACTTC
CASSSGFGEQYF
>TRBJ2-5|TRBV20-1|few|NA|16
TGCAGTGCTAGCTTAGAAGGGGCTCGGTACCAAGAGACCCAGTACTTC
CSASLEGARYQETQYF
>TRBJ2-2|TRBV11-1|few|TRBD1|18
TGTGCCAGCAGCGTGACCGGGACAGGGGTTCCGAACACCGGGGAGCTGTTTTTT
CASSVTGTGVPNTGELFF
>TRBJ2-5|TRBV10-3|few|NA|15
TGTGCCATCAGTGAGTTGACAGGATCCCAAGAGACCCAGTACTTC
CAISELTGSQETQYF
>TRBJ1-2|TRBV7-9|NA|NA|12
TGTGCCAGCAGCTTATCAGGGTTCGGCTACACCTTC
CASSLSGFGYTF
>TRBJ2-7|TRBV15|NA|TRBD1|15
TGTGCCACCAGCAGAGGTTTCGGGACAGGGTTCGAGCAGTACTTC
CATSRGFGTGFEQYF
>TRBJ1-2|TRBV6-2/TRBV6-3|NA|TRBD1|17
TGTGCCAGCAGTGACCTCGGACAGGCCTACCGAAACTATGGCTACACCTTC
CASSDLGQAYRNYGYTF
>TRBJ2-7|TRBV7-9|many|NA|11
TGTGCCAGCAGCTTCAACCTCGAGCAGTACTTC
CASSFNLEQYF
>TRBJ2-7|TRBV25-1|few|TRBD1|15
TGTGCCAGCAGCCCGGGACAGGGGATTACCTACGAGCAGTACTTC
CASSPGQGITYEQYF
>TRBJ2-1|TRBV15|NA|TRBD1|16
TGTGCCACCAGCACCCGACAGGGGTCCCCCTACAATGAGCAGTTCTTC
CATSTRQGSPYNEQFF
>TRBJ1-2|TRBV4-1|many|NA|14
TGCGCCAGCAGCCGGGGGGACACTGACTATGGCTACACCTTC
CASSRGDTDYGYTF
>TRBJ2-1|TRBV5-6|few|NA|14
TGTGCCAGCAGCTTTCTGACGGGATACAGATCCCAGTTCTTC
CASSFLTGYRSQFF
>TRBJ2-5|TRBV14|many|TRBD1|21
TGTGCCAGCAGCCAAGATCGGGTTGTATGGCCCGGGACAGCCTATCAAGAGACCCAGTACTTC
CASSQDRVVWPGTAYQETQYF
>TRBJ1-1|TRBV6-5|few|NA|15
TGTGCCAGCAGTTACTCGGAGGAGGGCTACACTGAAGCTTTCTTT
CASSYSEEGYTEAFF
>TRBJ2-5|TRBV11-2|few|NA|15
TGTGCCAGCAGCTTAGGAGCTAGCTTAGAAGAGACCCAGTACTTC
CASSLGASLEETQYF
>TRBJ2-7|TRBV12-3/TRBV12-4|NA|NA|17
TGTGCCAGCACTGAACAGGGTTGGGGGTCAATGATCCACGAGCAGTACTTC
CASTEQGWGSMIHEQYF
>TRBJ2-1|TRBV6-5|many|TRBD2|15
TGTGCCAGCAGTCCTTCCGGGACTAGATTTTATGAGCAGTTCTTC
CASSPSGTRFYEQFF
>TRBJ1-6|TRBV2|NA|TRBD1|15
TGTGCCAGCAGTGGCGACAGGGCCCCAGGGTCACCCCTCCACTTT
CASSGDRAPGSPLHF